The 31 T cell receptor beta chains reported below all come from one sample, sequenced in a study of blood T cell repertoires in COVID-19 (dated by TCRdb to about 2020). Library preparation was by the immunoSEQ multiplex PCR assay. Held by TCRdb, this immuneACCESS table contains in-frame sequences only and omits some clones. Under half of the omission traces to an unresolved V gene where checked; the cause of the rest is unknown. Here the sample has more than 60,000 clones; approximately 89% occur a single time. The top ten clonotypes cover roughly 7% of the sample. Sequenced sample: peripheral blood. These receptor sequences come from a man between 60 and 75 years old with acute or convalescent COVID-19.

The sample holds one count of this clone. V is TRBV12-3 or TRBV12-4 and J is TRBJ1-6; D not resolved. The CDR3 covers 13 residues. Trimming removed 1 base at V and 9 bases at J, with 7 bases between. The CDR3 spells CASSLGGSSPLHF. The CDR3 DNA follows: TGTGCCAGCAGTTTAGGAGGGTCTTCACCCCTCCACTTT.

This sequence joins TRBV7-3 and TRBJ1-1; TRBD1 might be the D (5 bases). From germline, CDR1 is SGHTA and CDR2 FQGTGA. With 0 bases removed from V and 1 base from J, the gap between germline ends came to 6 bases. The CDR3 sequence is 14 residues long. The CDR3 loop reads CASSLTTGNTEAFF. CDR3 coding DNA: TGTGCCAGCAGCTTAACAACAGGGAACACTGAAGCTTTCTTT.

The CDR3 DNA reads TGTGCCACCAGTGATCCAAACAGGGAGCACACCTTC. Its translation is CATSDPNREHTF. The chain employs TRBV24-1 and TRBJ1-2, with D maybe TRBD1 (6 bases). The V end lost 3 bases, the J end lost 12 bases, and 13 bases lay between the germline ends. Germline-derived CDR1 and CDR2 are KGHDR and SFDVKD. The CDR3 runs 12 residues.

The CDR3 DNA sequence: TGTGCCAGCAGTGTCTACAGTGAGCAGTACTTC. Amino acid sequence: CASSVYSEQYF. The chain employs TRBV25-1 and TRBJ2-7; D is undetermined. The CDR3 is made up of 11 amino acids. Germline lookup yields CDR1 MGHDK and CDR2 SYGVNS. Trimming took off 4 bases at V and 7 bases at J, with 8 bases between the two ends.

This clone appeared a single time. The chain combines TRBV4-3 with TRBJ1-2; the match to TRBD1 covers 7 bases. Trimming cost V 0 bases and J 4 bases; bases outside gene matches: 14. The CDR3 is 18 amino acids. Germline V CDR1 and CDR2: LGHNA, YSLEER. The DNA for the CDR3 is TGCGCCAGCAGCCAAGAAGAAGTTCTGGGCAGGGGGGTCTATGGCTACACCTTC. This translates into CASSQEEVLGRGVYGYTF.

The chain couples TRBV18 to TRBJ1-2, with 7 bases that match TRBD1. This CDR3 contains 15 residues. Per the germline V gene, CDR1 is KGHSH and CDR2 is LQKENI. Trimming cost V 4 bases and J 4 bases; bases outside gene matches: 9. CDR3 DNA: TGTGCCAGCTCACTCCGGGACAGCAACTCCTATGGCTACACCTTC. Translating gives CASSLRDSNSYGYTF.

The CDR3 here is CAWKLGVGYNEQFF. The CDR3, as DNA: TGTGCCTGGAAGCTAGGGGTCGGGTACAATGAGCAGTTCTTC. The chain is built from TRBV30 and TRBJ2-1, with D perhaps TRBD1 (5 bases). CDR1 GTSNPN and CDR2 SVGIG come from the germline V gene (reference sequence). Trimming left V 4 bases short and J 4 bases short, with 14 bases between. This CDR3 has 14 residues.

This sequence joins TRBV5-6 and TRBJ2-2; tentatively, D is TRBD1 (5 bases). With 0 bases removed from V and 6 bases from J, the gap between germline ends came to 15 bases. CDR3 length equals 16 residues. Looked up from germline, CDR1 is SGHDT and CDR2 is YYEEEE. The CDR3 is CASSLAGRVLPGELFF. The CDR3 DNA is TGTGCCAGCAGCTTGGCTGGCAGGGTGTTGCCCGGGGAGCTGTTTTTT.

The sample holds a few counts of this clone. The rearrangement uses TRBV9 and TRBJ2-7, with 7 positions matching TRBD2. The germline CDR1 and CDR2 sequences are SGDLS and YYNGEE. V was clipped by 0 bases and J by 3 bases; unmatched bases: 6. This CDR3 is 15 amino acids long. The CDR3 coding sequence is TGTGCCAGCAGCGTAGCGGCTAGCGGACTCTACGAGCAGTACTTC. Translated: CASSVAASGLYEQYF.

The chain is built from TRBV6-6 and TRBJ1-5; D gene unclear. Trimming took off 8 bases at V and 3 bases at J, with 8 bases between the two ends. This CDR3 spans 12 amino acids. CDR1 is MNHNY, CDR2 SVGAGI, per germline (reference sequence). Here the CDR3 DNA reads TGTGCCAGCGGGCCCTCCAATCAGCCCCAGCATTTT. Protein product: CASGPSNQPQHF.

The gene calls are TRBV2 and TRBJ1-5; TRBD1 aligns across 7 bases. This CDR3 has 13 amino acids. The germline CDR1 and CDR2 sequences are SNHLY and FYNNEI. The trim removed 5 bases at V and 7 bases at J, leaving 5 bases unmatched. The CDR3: CASSLLQGQPQHF. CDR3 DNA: TGTGCCAGCAGTTTACTACAGGGGCAGCCCCAGCATTTT.

The CDR3 here is CASSSLRTGYEQYF. As DNA, the CDR3 is TGTGCCAGCAGCTCCCTTCGGACAGGCTACGAGCAGTACTTC. The gene calls are TRBV5-6 and TRBJ2-7, with 7 bases identical to TRBD1. Germline CDR1 is SGHDT and CDR2 is YYEEEE. The CDR3 is 14 residues long. V shed 3 bases and J 3 bases; nucleotides not matched to a gene: 6. Full variable domain (rest looked up from reference TRBV5-6 and TRBJ2-7): DAGVTQSPTHLIKTRGQQVTLRCSPKSGHDTVSWYQQALGQGPQFIFQYYEEEERQRGNFPDRFSGHQFPNYSSELNVNALLLGDSALYLCASSSLRTGYEQYFGPGTRLTVT.

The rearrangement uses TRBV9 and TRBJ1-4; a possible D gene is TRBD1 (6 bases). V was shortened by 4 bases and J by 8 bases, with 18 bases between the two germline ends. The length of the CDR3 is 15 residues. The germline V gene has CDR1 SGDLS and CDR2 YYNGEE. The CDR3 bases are TGTGCCAGCAGCCCCCTTAGCGAGGACAGAGAAAAACTGTTTTTT. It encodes CASSPLSEDREKLFF. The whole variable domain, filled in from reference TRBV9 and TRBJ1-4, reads DSGVTQTPKHLITATGQRVTLRCSPRSGDLSVYWYQQSLDQGLQFLIQYYNGEERAKGNILERFSAQQFPDLHSELNLSSLELGDSALYFCASSPLSEDREKLFFGSGTQLSVL.

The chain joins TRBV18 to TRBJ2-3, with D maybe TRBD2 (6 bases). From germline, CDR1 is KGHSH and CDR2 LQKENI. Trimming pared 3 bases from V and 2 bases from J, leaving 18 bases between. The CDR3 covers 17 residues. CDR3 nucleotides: TGTGCCAGCTCACCCTCAAACCGGGGGACCCTCACAGATACGCAGTATTTT. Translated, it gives CASSPSNRGTLTDTQYF.

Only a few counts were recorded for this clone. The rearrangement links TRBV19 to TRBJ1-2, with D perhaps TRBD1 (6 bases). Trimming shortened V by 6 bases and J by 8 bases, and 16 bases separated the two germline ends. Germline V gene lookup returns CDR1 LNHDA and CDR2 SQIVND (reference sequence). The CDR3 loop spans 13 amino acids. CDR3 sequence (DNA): TGTGCCAGTAGCCACCAGGGAGACAGGGGCTACACCTTC. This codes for CASSHQGDRGYTF.

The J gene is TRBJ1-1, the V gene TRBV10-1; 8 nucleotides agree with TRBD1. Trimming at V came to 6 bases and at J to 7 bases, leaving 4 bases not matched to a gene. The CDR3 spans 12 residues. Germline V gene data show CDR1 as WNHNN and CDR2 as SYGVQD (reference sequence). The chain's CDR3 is CASSWGTGEAFF. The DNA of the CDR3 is TGCGCCAGCAGCTGGGGGACAGGTGAAGCTTTCTTT.

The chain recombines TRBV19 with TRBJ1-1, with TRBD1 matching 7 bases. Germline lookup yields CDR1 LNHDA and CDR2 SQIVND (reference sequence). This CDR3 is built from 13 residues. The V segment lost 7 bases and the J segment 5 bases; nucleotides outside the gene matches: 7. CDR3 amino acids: CASNRQGWTEAFF. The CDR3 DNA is TGTGCCAGTAACCGACAGGGATGGACTGAAGCTTTCTTT.

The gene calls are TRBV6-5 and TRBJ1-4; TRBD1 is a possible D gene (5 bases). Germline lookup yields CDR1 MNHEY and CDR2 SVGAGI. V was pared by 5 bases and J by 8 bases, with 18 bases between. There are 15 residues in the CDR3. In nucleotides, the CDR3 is TGTGCCAGCAGTCCGTGGGCCCCGGGGGGGGAAAAACTGTTTTTT. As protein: CASSPWAPGGEKLFF.

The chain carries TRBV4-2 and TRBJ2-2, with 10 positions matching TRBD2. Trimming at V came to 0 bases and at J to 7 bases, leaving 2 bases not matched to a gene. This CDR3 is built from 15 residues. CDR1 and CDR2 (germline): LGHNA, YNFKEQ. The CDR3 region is CASSQEVAGGGELFF. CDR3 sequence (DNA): TGTGCCAGCAGCCAAGAGGTAGCGGGGGGCGGGGAGCTGTTTTTT.

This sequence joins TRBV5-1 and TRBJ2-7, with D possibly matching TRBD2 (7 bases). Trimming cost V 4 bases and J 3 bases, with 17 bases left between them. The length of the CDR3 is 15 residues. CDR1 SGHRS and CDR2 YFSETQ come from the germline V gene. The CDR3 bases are TGCGCCAGCAGCCCTGGGGGGGGACACCTCTACGAGCAGTACTTC. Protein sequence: CASSPGGGHLYEQYF. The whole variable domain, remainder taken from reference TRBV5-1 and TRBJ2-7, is KAGVTQTPRYLIKTRGQQVTLSCSPISGHRSVSWYQQTPGQGLQFLFEYFSETQRNKGNFPGRFSGRQFSNSRSEMNVSTLELGDSALYLCASSPGGGHLYEQYFGPGTRLTVT.

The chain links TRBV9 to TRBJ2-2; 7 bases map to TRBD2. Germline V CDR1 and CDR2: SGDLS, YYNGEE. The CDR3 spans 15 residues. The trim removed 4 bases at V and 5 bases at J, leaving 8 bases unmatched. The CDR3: CASSKGLVGTGELFF. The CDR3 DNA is TGTGCCAGCAGCAAAGGACTAGTAGGTACCGGGGAGCTGTTTTTT.

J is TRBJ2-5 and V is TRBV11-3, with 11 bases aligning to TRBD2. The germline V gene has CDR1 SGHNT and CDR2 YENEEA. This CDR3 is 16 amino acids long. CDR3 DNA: TGTTCCACCCTTAGCGGGGGGGCCGGGAGGGTGGAGACCCAGTACTTC. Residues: CSTLSGGAGRVETQYF.

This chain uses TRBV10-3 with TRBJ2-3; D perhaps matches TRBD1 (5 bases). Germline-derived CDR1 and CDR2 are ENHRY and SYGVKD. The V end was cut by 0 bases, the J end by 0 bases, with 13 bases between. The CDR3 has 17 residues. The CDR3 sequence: CAISESKGPSSTDTQYF. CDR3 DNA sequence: TGTGCCATCAGTGAGTCGAAGGGGCCGTCTAGCACAGATACGCAGTATTTT.

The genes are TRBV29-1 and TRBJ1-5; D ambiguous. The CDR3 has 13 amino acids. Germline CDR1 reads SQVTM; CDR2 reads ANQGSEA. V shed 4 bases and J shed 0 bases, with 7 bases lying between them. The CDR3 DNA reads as TGCAGCGTTGCAGTCGATAGCAATCAGCCCCAGCATTTT. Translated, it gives CSVAVDSNQPQHF.

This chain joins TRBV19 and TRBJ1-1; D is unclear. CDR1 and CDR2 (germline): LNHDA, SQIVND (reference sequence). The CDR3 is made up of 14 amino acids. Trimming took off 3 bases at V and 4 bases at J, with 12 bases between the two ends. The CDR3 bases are TGTGCCAGTAGTATCGTCTACGGGTTCACTGAAGCTTTCTTT. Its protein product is CASSIVYGFTEAFF.

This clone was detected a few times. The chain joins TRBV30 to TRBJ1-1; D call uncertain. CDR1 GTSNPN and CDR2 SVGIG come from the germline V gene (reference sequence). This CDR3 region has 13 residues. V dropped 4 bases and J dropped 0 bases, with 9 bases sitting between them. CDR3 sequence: CAWKMGVNTEAFF. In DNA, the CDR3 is TGTGCCTGGAAGATGGGAGTGAACACTGAAGCTTTCTTT.

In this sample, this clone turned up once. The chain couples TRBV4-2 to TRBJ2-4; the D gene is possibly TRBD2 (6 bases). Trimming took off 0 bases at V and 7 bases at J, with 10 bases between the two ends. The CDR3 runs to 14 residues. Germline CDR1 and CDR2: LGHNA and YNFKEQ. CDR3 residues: CASSQEEGWNIQYF. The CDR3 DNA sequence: TGTGCCAGCAGCCAAGAGGAGGGGTGGAACATTCAGTACTTC.

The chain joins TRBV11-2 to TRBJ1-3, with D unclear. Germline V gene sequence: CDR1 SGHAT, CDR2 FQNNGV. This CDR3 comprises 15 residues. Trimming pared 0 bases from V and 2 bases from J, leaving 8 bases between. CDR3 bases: TGTGCCAGCAGCTTAGATCCAGGTGCTGGAAACACCATATATTTT. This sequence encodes CASSLDPGAGNTIYF.

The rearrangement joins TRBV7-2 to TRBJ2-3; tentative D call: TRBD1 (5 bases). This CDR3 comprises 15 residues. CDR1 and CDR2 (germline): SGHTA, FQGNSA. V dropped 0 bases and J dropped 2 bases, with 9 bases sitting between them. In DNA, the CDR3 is TGTGCCAGCAGCTTAGCGGCAGGGTTCACAGATACGCAGTATTTT. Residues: CASSLAAGFTDTQYF.

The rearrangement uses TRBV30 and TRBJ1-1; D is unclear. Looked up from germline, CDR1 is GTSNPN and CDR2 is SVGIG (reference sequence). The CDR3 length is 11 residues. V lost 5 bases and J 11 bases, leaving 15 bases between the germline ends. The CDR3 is CAWGMESRAFF. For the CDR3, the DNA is TGTGCCTGGGGGATGGAGTCGCGGGCTTTCTTT. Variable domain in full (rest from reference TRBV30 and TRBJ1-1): SQTIHQWPATLVQPVGSPLSLECTVEGTSNPNLYWYRQAAGRGLQLLFYSVGIGQISSEVPQNLSASRPQDRQFILSSKKLLLSDSGFYLCAWGMESRAFFGQGTRLTVV.

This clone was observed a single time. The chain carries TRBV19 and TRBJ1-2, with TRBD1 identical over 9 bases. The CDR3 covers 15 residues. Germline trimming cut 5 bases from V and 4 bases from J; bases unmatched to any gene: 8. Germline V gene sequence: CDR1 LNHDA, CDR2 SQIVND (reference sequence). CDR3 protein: CASSVGTGPPYGYTF. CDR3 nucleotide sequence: TGTGCCAGTAGTGTGGGGACAGGGCCCCCCTATGGCTACACCTTC.